This T cell receptor beta chain was documented in a study of beta chain features in type 1 diabetes. About the research overall: Cells sorted and examined across all samples totaled more than 95,000,000.

This clone was counted only a few times. Its antigen is unknown. Expressed TCRB transcripts were sequenced after all isolated RNA was converted to cDNA. Only in-frame clones appear in the TCRdb table, and some are missing; sequencing was by immunoSEQ multiplex PCR. This sample has 600,000 or so clones, with around an eighth found just once. In total, each donor contributed a single heparinised blood draw that averaged around 120 mL. V lost 0 bases to trimming and J lost 1 base, with 6 bases between them. The germline gives CDR1 GTSNPN, CDR2 SVGIG (reference sequence). This CDR3 has 14 residues. General study points: For Type 1 diabetes patients, all four CD4+ subsets carried TCRB CDR3s that were moderately but significantly shorter.

The sample was naive CD4+ T cells from blood. This clonotype was sampled from a man between 25 and 39 years old with type 1 diabetes. J is TRBJ2-2 and V is TRBV30; no clear D gene. The CDR3 sequence: CAWSVGLNTGELFF. The CDR3 DNA reads as TGTGCCTGGAGTGTCGGGTTGAACACCGGGGAGCTGTTTTTT.